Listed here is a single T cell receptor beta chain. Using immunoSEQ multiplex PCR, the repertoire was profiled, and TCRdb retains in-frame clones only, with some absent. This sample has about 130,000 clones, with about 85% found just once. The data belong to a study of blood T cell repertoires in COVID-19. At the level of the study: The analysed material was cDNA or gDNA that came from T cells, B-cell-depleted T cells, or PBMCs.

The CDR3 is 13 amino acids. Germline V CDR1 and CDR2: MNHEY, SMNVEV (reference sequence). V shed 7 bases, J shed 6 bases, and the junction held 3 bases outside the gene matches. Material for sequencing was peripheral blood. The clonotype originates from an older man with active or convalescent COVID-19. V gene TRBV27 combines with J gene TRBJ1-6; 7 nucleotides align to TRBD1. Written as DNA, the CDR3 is TGTGCCAGCAAGGGACAGATTAATTCACCCCTCCACTTT. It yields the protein CASKGQINSPLHF.